The next 23 T cell receptor beta chains were all read from a single sample in a study of shared clonotypes between healthy human individuals. Clones were read by immunoSEQ multiplex PCR, and TCRdb kept only the in-frame ones, dropping some. The sample yields approximately 700,000 clones, 73% seen once. Material for sequencing was memory CD4+ T cells sorted from blood. Subset reported: CD45RA-negative fraction. Receptors were obtained from a woman aged 25 to 45 in good health.

The chain uses TRBV6-1 and TRBJ2-1; D gene ambiguous. Germline V gene lookup returns CDR1 MNHNS and CDR2 SASEGT. With 7 bases removed from V and 0 bases from J, the gap between germline ends came to 4 bases. This CDR3 comprises 12 residues. CDR3 amino acids: CASIGSYNEQFF. The CDR3 DNA follows: TGTGCCAGCATTGGCTCCTACAATGAGCAGTTCTTC.

This chain connects TRBV5-6 to TRBJ2-7; 10 nucleotides match TRBD1. CDR1 and CDR2 from the germline V gene are SGHDT and YYEEEE. V shed 3 bases and J 6 bases; nucleotides not matched to a gene: 9. The CDR3 is made up of 15 amino acids. The CDR3 nucleotides read TGTGCCAGCAGCTCAGGTCCGGGACAGGGGCGCGAGCAGTACTTC. It is translated as CASSSGPGQGREQYF.

The gene calls are TRBV5-1 and TRBJ2-3; 7 bases agree with TRBD2. Germline lookup yields CDR1 SGHRS and CDR2 YFSETQ. V gave up 0 bases and J gave up 3 bases; unmatched junction bases: 10. The CDR3 has 17 residues. This CDR3 reads CASSLAPSGRVTDTQYF. The CDR3 DNA reads as TGCGCCAGCAGCTTGGCCCCCTCAGGGAGGGTGACAGATACGCAGTATTTT.

This sequence joins TRBV27 and TRBJ1-1; tentatively, D is TRBD1 (6 bases). Trimming removed 5 bases from V and 7 bases from J, with 14 bases in between. The germline CDR1 and CDR2 sequences are MNHEY and SMNVEV (reference sequence). The CDR3 is made up of 13 amino acids. The CDR3 DNA reads TGTGCCAGCAGTACCCACACAGGGCTTGAAGCTTTCTTT. As protein: CASSTHTGLEAFF.

A few counts support this clone. The chain combines TRBV2 with TRBJ1-5, with D maybe TRBD1 (5 bases). CDR3 length equals 16 residues. The germline V gene has CDR1 SNHLY and CDR2 FYNNEI. Deletions cut 3 bases from V and 1 base from J, with 13 bases between. CDR3 nucleotide sequence: TGTGCCAGCAGTGACGTCGGGGCAGAAAGCAATCAGCCCCAGCATTTT. This sequence encodes CASSDVGAESNQPQHF.

This clone was observed a few times. The chain has TRBV21-1 and TRBJ1-6. TRBV21-1 is assigned pseudogene status. The CDR3 length is 12 residues. The CDR3 region is CASSNADSPLHF. CDR3 coding DNA: TGTGCCAGCAGCAACGCCGATTCACCCCTCCACTTT.

This rearrangement joins TRBV2 to TRBJ1-1; no clear D. The length of the CDR3 is 16 residues. V dropped 5 bases and J dropped 0 bases, with 16 bases sitting between them. Germline assignment: CDR1 SNHLY and CDR2 FYNNEI. CDR3 residues: CASSSRAVVLNTEAFF. The CDR3 DNA reads TGTGCCAGCAGTTCTCGAGCAGTAGTCCTGAACACTGAAGCTTTCTTT.

The genes are TRBV7-9 and TRBJ2-7; TRBD2 matches 14 bases. CDR1 and CDR2 from the germline V gene are SEHNR and FQNEAQ (reference sequence). The CDR3 runs to 13 residues. V lost 5 bases and J lost 9; bases outside the gene matches: 3. This chain's CDR3 is CASSAGLAGVQYF. In DNA form, the CDR3 reads TGTGCCAGCAGCGCGGGACTAGCGGGAGTGCAGTACTTC. Based on the CDR3 plus reference TRBV7-9 and TRBJ2-7, the full variable domain is DTGVSQNPRHKITKRGQNVTFRCDPISEHNRLYWYRQTLGQGPEFLTYFQNEAQLEKSRLLSDRFSAERPKGSFSTLEIQRTEQGDSAMYLCASSAGLAGVQYFGPGTRLTVT.

The V call is TRBV10-3, the J call TRBJ2-1; the match to TRBD2 covers 8 bases. Germline V lookup: CDR1 ENHRY, CDR2 SYGVKD. The CDR3 is 15 amino acids. Trimming removed 8 bases from V and 5 bases from J; junction bases left unmatched: 11. CDR3 DNA: TGTGCCATCTCTGTCTCTGCAGCGGGGGACAATGAGCAGTTCTTC. Its protein is CAISVSAAGDNEQFF.

V and J are TRBV6-1 and TRBJ1-2, with 8 positions matching TRBD1. The CDR3 is 14 amino acids. Germline trimming cut 4 bases from V and 4 bases from J; bases unmatched to any gene: 5. Germline V lookup: CDR1 MNHNS, CDR2 SASEGT. CDR3 bases: TGTGCCAGCAGTGGGCGGGACAGGTTCTATGGCTACACCTTC. Translated: CASSGRDRFYGYTF.

The V and J genes are TRBV7-8 and TRBJ1-4; tentative D call: TRBD1 (6 bases). This CDR3 region has 16 residues. With 2 bases removed from V and 5 bases from J, the gap between germline ends came to 15 bases. The germline gives CDR1 SGHVS, CDR2 FQNEAQ. CDR3 nucleotide sequence: TGTGCCAGCAGCTTAAACAGCAGGGGTGCAAATGAAAAACTGTTTTTT. Translation: CASSLNSRGANEKLFF.

The J gene is TRBJ1-3, the V gene TRBV4-1; 10 bases fit TRBD1. There are 17 residues in the CDR3. Germline V gives CDR1 MGHRA, CDR2 YSYEKL. V was pared by 1 base and J by 8 bases, with 11 bases of the junction left unmatched. CDR3 sequence (DNA): TGCGCCAGCAGCCAAGTTAGTCACCGGGACAGGGGATACACCATATATTTT. Translated: CASSQVSHRDRGYTIYF.

This clone was detected a few times. The rearrangement links TRBV29-1 to TRBJ2-2; D possibly corresponds to TRBD1 (6 bases). The germline V and J ends were trimmed by 3 bases and 4 bases, with 12 bases remaining between them. Germline V gene data show CDR1 as SQVTM and CDR2 as ANQGSEA. The CDR3 is 14 amino acids. The DNA of the CDR3 is TGCAGCGTTGATTCAGGGGCGGTCACCGGGGAGCTGTTTTTT. It specifies CSVDSGAVTGELFF.

The CDR3 DNA follows: TGTGCCAGCAGTCAGGGAATCGAGCAGTACTTC. It translates to CASSQGIEQYF. The rearrangement links TRBV6-5 to TRBJ2-7; D is perhaps TRBD1 (5 bases). The germline V and J ends were trimmed by 5 bases and 6 bases, with 8 bases remaining between them. CDR3 length equals 11 residues. Germline-derived CDR1 and CDR2 are MNHEY and SVGAGI.

A word on this clone: Other DNA sequences within the sample encode an identical CDR3. The chain employs TRBV7-2 and TRBJ2-7; D remains unclear. Germline CDR1 reads SGHTA; CDR2 reads FQGNSA. The V gene lost 1 base and the J gene lost 0 bases, with 10 bases spanning the gap. There are 15 residues in the CDR3. The CDR3 sequence is CASSLVSGDSYEQYF. The DNA for the CDR3 is TGTGCCAGCAGCTTAGTTTCCGGAGACTCCTACGAGCAGTACTTC.

V is TRBV19 and J is TRBJ2-5; D is possibly TRBD2 (6 bases). CDR1 LNHDA and CDR2 SQIVND come from the germline V gene (reference sequence). Trimming removed 3 bases from V and 2 bases from J, with 13 bases in between. The CDR3 is made up of 15 amino acids. CDR3 bases: TGTGCCAGTAGTATCATCCCGGGGGTTCAAGAGACCCAGTACTTC. The encoded protein is CASSIIPGVQETQYF.

V gene TRBV28 combines with J gene TRBJ1-5; no reliable D call. This CDR3 comprises 16 residues. V was pared by 3 bases and J by 1 base, with 13 bases between. Germline V gene sequence: CDR1 MDHEN, CDR2 SYDVKM. The CDR3 region is CASSFHGKGSNQPQHF. Written as DNA, the CDR3 is TGTGCCAGCAGTTTTCATGGGAAAGGGAGCAATCAGCCCCAGCATTTT.

This chain connects TRBV27 to TRBJ1-3, with D perhaps matching TRBD1 (6 bases). CDR1 is MNHEY and CDR2 is SMNVEV in the germline V gene (reference sequence). The V and J ends lost 2 bases and 0 bases respectively, with 8 bases between them. CDR3 length: 15 amino acids. CDR3 sequence: CASSLTGSSGNTIYF. Written as DNA, the CDR3 is TGTGCCAGCAGTTTAACAGGGAGCTCTGGAAACACCATATATTTT.

The V and J genes are TRBV28 and TRBJ1-1; D is uncertain. Trimming left V 10 bases short and J 0 bases short, with 12 bases between. The CDR3 sequence is 13 residues long. From germline, CDR1 is MDHEN and CDR2 SYDVKM. The CDR3 bases are TGTGCCACCACCGACACCTTGAACACTGAAGCTTTCTTT. It is translated as CATTDTLNTEAFF.

The gene calls are TRBV4-2 and TRBJ2-7, with 10 bases fitting TRBD2. Germline CDR1 reads LGHNA; CDR2 reads YNFKEQ. The CDR3 covers 17 residues. Losses at the gene ends were 1 base for V and 3 bases for J; bases not matched to a gene: 9. The CDR3 spells CASSQGPTSGALYEQYF. CDR3 nucleotide sequence: TGTGCCAGCAGCCAAGGGCCCACTAGCGGGGCCCTCTACGAGCAGTACTTC.

V and J are TRBV6-1 and TRBJ1-5; tentative D call: TRBD1 (5 bases). Germline-derived CDR1 and CDR2 are MNHNS and SASEGT. The CDR3 totals 13 residues. Deletions cut 5 bases from V and 3 bases from J, with 8 bases between. The CDR3 region is CASSWGVNQPQHF. In nucleotides, the CDR3 is TGTGCCAGCAGTTGGGGGGTCAATCAGCCCCAGCATTTT.

This clone was detected only once. The V gene is TRBV29-1, the J gene TRBJ2-1; D might be TRBD2 (6 bases). Germline V CDR1 and CDR2: SQVTM, ANQGSEA. V was cut by 7 bases and J by 6 bases, with 13 bases left in between. The CDR3 extends over 12 amino acids. In nucleotides, the CDR3 is TGCAGCGGAGGCGGGAAACCCAATGAGCAGTTCTTC. Translated, it gives CSGGGKPNEQFF.

This clone was seen only a few times. The V gene is TRBV7-9, the J gene TRBJ1-2; D might be TRBD1 (5 bases). This CDR3 has 13 amino acids. Trimming cost V 4 bases and J 4 bases, with 10 bases left between them. The germline V gene has CDR1 SEHNR and CDR2 FQNEAQ (reference sequence). The chain's CDR3 is CASSSPTAYGYTF. The CDR3 nucleotides are TGTGCCAGCAGCTCTCCGACAGCCTATGGCTACACCTTC. Full variable domain (rest looked up from reference TRBV7-9 and TRBJ1-2): DTGVSQNPRHKITKRGQNVTFRCDPISEHNRLYWYRQTLGQGPEFLTYFQNEAQLEKSRLLSDRFSAERPKGSFSTLEIQRTEQGDSAMYLCASSSPTAYGYTFGSGTRLTVV.